The 22 T cell receptor beta chains presented below share a single source sample, sequenced in a study of blood T cells in healthy people across ages. The second PCR ran about 6 to 11 cycles with a sample-barcoded 5' primer and J-beta primers. TCRdb fed the 5' RACE reads into MiXCR, producing one record per CDR3 protein. This repertoire shows over 700,000 distinct CDR3 sequences, 25% found once; its top ten account for more than 8%. The same data also contributed to another study, on T cells of mothers and their children.

Sequencing input: blood. These TCRs come from a boy aged 5 to 17 in good health.

This chain uses TRBV3-1 with TRBJ1-1; D is undetermined. This CDR3 is built from 16 residues. Looked up from germline, CDR1 is LGHDT and CDR2 is YNNKEL (reference sequence). V was cut by 4 bases and J by 0 bases, with 15 bases left in between. The CDR3 is CASSPISNGLNTEAFF. The CDR3 bases are TGTGCCAGCAGCCCTATCTCAAACGGATTGAACACTGAAGCTTTCTTT.

This clonotype has only a few counts. The genes are TRBV12-3 or TRBV12-4 and TRBJ1-1; maybe TRBD1 (6 bases). V was cut by 5 bases and J by 4 bases, with 17 bases left in between. The CDR3 is made up of 15 amino acids. The CDR3 here is CASSPRDRTGTEAFF. DNA for the CDR3: TGTGCCAGCAGTCCACGCGACAGGACCGGCACTGAAGCTTTCTTT.

The table lists this clonotype with many counts. The chain uses TRBV6-1 and TRBJ2-5, with a weak D call TRBD2 (6 bases). CDR1 and CDR2 (germline): MNHNS, SASEGT. This CDR3 is 14 amino acids long. V was pared by 6 bases and J by 3 bases, with 14 bases between. This chain's CDR3 is CASRGLTGEETQYF. Written as DNA, the CDR3 is TGTGCCAGCAGAGGCTTGACGGGAGAAGAGACCCAGTACTTC.

The chain carries TRBV6-5 and TRBJ1-5, with D possibly being TRBD1 (6 bases). Trimming stripped 4 bases from V and 6 bases from J, with 10 bases between. Germline-derived CDR1 and CDR2 are MNHEY and SVGAGI. The CDR3 length is 13 residues. CDR3 DNA: TGTGCCAGCAGTTTAGGACAGAGTCAGCCCCAGCATTTT. Protein sequence: CASSLGQSQPQHF.

This clonotype showed up just a few times. This chain connects TRBV20-1 to TRBJ1-2; tentative D call: TRBD1 (5 bases). Between the trimmed V and J ends, which lost 6 bases and 6 bases, there was a span of 11 bases. Germline values: CDR1 DFQATT, CDR2 SNEGSKA (reference sequence). The CDR3 has 11 amino acids. The CDR3 spells CSAKSGDGYTF. CDR3 bases: TGCAGTGCCAAGTCGGGGGATGGCTACACCTTC.

This chain joins TRBV6-5 and TRBJ2-7; 7 nucleotides line up with TRBD2. The ends lost 7 bases at V and 7 bases at J; junction bases unmatched: 7. The CDR3 has 12 residues. The germline CDR1 and CDR2 sequences are MNHEY and SVGAGI. The CDR3 coding sequence is TGTGCCAGCACGAGGGACGGGGGGGAGCAGTACTTC. It codes for CASTRDGGEQYF.

This clonotype was counted only a few times. The gene calls are TRBV9 and TRBJ1-1; possibly TRBD1 for D (5 bases). The V and J ends lost 2 bases and 6 bases respectively, with 14 bases between them. The CDR3 consists of 14 residues. Germline V gene lookup returns CDR1 SGDLS and CDR2 YYNGEE. In DNA, the CDR3 is TGTGCCAGCAGCGTCGGGGGGGGTGACCCTGAAGCTTTCTTT. Amino acids: CASSVGGGDPEAFF.

This rearrangement joins TRBV20-1 to TRBJ2-1, with TRBD2 identical over 9 bases. CDR1 DFQATT and CDR2 SNEGSKA come from the germline V gene (reference sequence). This CDR3 contains 15 residues. J lost 8 bases, V lost 1 base, and 9 bases had no gene match. The CDR3 coding sequence is TGCAGTGCTAGAGGGTTTCCTAGCGGGGATTATGAGCAGTTCTTC. Residues: CSARGFPSGDYEQFF.

The V and J genes are TRBV20-1 and TRBJ1-1, with D possibly being TRBD1 (6 bases). This CDR3 region has 15 residues. V lost 0 bases and J 2 bases, leaving 13 bases between the germline ends. Germline-derived CDR1 and CDR2 are DFQATT and SNEGSKA (reference sequence). CDR3: CSARDPGQLNTEAFF. The CDR3, as DNA: TGCAGTGCTAGAGATCCAGGACAGCTTAACACTGAAGCTTTCTTT.

This clonotype has more than one count but fewer than ten. V gene TRBV4-1 combines with J gene TRBJ2-5, with TRBD2 matching over 12 bases. TRBJ2-1 matches the DNA end more closely, so the J call is doubtful. The CDR3 is made up of 17 amino acids. Germline values: CDR1 MGHRA, CDR2 YSYEKL. As DNA, the CDR3 is TGCGCCAGCAGCCAAGCCCTGACTAGCGGGAGATGGCATGAGCAGTTCTTC. Translated, it gives CASSQALTSGRWHEQFF.

J is TRBJ2-1 and V is TRBV20-1, with 10 nucleotides matching TRBD2. With V trimmed by 3 bases and J by 10 bases, 6 bases remained unmatched. The length of the CDR3 is 13 residues. Germline V lookup: CDR1 DFQATT, CDR2 SNEGSKA (reference sequence). CDR3 DNA sequence: TGCAGTGCTAGGTGGCTAGCGGGGGCCGAGCAGTTCTTC. Protein: CSARWLAGAEQFF.

The chain has TRBV12-3 or TRBV12-4 and TRBJ1-2; D may be TRBD1 (6 bases). Trimming removed 1 base from V and 3 bases from J, with 9 bases in between. The CDR3 is 14 amino acids. DNA of the CDR3: TGTGCCAGCAGTTTAGTCGCAGGGGACTATGGCTACACCTTC. Encoded protein: CASSLVAGDYGYTF.

This clonotype was seen more than once but under ten times. The chain couples TRBV27 to TRBJ1-2; D remains ambiguous. CDR3 size: 15 residues. The germline CDR1 and CDR2 sequences are MNHEY and SMNVEV (reference sequence). V was pared by 5 bases and J by 4 bases, with 17 bases between. The CDR3 loop is CASSTLWEGSYGYTF. In nucleotides, the CDR3 is TGTGCCAGCAGTACCCTGTGGGAGGGAAGCTATGGCTACACCTTC.

In this sample, this clonotype turned up many times. The CDR3 bases are TGTGCCAGCAGCTTAGGGCGCGGCCCCACAGATACGCAGTATTTT. Translating gives CASSLGRGPTDTQYF. The V call is TRBV7-2, the J call TRBJ2-3, with D unresolved. V was cut by 1 base and J by 2 bases, with 10 bases left in between. The germline CDR1 and CDR2 sequences are SGHTA and FQGNSA. This CDR3 is built from 15 residues.

V gene TRBV9 combines with J gene TRBJ2-3, with TRBD2 as a possible D gene (6 bases). Trimming removed 3 bases from V and 0 bases from J, with 8 bases in between. CDR3 length: 14 amino acids. Looked up from germline, CDR1 is SGDLS and CDR2 is YYNGEE. Here the CDR3 reads CASSGGDSTDTQYF. CDR3 coding DNA: TGTGCCAGCAGCGGGGGGGATAGCACAGATACGCAGTATTTT.

The gene calls are TRBV4-1 and TRBJ2-5, with 13 bases aligning to TRBD2. The end of the DNA is better explained by TRBJ2-1, so the J call may be wrong. Germline CDR1 reads MGHRA; CDR2 reads YSYEKL. The CDR3 sequence is 18 residues long. The CDR3 region is CASSPKGLAGALGNEQFF. As DNA, the CDR3 is TGCGCCAGCAGCCCCAAAGGACTAGCGGGAGCCCTGGGGAATGAGCAGTTCTTC.

Ten or more counts support this clonotype. A read error is possible here, since a much larger clone lies one base away. This chain uses TRBV7-9 with TRBJ2-7; TRBD2 aligns across 11 bases. The CDR3 extends over 13 amino acids. CDR1 and CDR2 from the germline V gene are SEHNR and FQNEAQ (reference sequence). CDR3 DNA: TGTGCCAGCAGTTTAGCGGGAGGGTCCGAGCAGTACTTC. Residues: CASSLAGGSEQYF.

The V and J genes are TRBV29-1 and TRBJ2-1, with D possibly being TRBD1 (5 bases). From germline, CDR1 is SQVTM and CDR2 ANQGSEA. V was clipped by 6 bases and J by 5 bases, with 11 bases between them. There are 12 residues in the CDR3. The CDR3 nucleotides are TGCAGCGTCAAGACAGAGAACAATGAGCAGTTCTTC. This sequence encodes CSVKTENNEQFF.

This clonotype has a count of ten or more. V usage is TRBV29-1 and J usage is TRBJ1-4, with D perhaps matching TRBD1 (6 bases). Germline-derived CDR1 and CDR2 are SQVTM and ANQGSEA. This CDR3 region has 14 residues. V gave up 5 bases and J gave up 5 bases, with 15 bases separating them. Here the CDR3 reads CSVLSDSSNEKLFF. The CDR3 bases are TGCAGCGTTCTGTCGGACAGCTCAAATGAAAAACTGTTTTTT.

V usage is TRBV7-2 and J usage is TRBJ1-1, with TRBD1 as a possible D gene (6 bases). This CDR3 has 13 amino acids. The germline CDR1 and CDR2 sequences are SGHTA and FQGNSA. V lost 5 bases and J 1 base, leaving 8 bases between the germline ends. The CDR3: CASSRGQNTEAFF. CDR3 coding DNA: TGTGCCAGCAGCCGGGGGCAGAACACTGAAGCTTTCTTT.

V gene TRBV5-6 combines with J gene TRBJ2-5, with 11 bases lining up with TRBD2. The DNA end is a closer match to TRBJ2-7, so the J assignment may be wrong. CDR1 is SGHDT, CDR2 YYEEEE, per germline. The CDR3 loop spans 15 amino acids. The CDR3 sequence is CASSSGLAVNYEQYF. The CDR3 nucleotides read TGTGCCAGCAGCTCGGGACTAGCGGTGAACTACGAGCAGTACTTC.

V and J are TRBV7-2 and TRBJ1-1, with D hard to call. The CDR3 consists of 14 residues. The germline V and J ends were trimmed by 5 bases and 3 bases, with 13 bases remaining between them. Germline CDR1 and CDR2: SGHTA and FQGNSA. Here the CDR3 DNA reads TGTGCCAGCAGCCCCTCTTACTTATACACTGAAGCTTTCTTT. It specifies CASSPSYLYTEAFF.